The clone carrying this TCR beta chain was observed a handful of times. Its antigen is still unknown. The data were obtained in a study of blood T cells in healthy people across ages. Whole-study findings and limits: Per million T cells, the diversity of TCR beta decreased roughly linearly as age advanced. Long-lived donors exceeded aged donors in naive CD4+ cells and diversity.

Russia was home to the donors, healthy Caucasian individuals aged roughly 6 to 95. CDR1 and CDR2 from the germline V gene are MDHEN and SYDVKM. CDR3 length: 18 amino acids. Losses at the gene ends were 6 bases for V and 2 bases for J; bases not matched to a gene: 10. Then a second PCR, running about 7 to 11 cycles, was carried out with a sample-barcoded 5' primer and a J-beta primer mix. No fewer than 3 million CDR3-containing paired-end reads came from each sample. TCRdb re-derived calls from the 5' RACE reads in MiXCR, one entry per CDR3 protein. The repertoire holds 700,000 to 800,000 distinct CDR3 sequences, with around 46% as singletons.

Sequenced input: blood. The rearrangement joins TRBV28 to TRBJ2-6; the match to TRBD1 covers 10 bases. This clonotype was obtained from a woman in her sixties or seventies in good health. CDR3 in DNA: TGTGCCAGCAGCTCATCGGGACAGGGGCTCCCTGGGGCCAACGTCCTGACTTTC. Amino acids: CASSSSGQGLPGANVLTF.